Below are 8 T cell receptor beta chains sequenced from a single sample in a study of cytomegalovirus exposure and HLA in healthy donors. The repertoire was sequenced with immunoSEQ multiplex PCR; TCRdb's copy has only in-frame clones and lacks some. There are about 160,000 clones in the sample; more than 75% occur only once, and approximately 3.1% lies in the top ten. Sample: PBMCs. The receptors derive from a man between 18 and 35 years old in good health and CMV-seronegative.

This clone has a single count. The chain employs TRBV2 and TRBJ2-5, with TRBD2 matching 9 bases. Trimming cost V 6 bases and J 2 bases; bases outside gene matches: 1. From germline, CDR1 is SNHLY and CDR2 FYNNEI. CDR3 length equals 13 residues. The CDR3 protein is CASRAGGQETQYF. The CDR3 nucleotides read TGTGCCAGCAGGGCGGGAGGGCAAGAGACCCAGTACTTC.

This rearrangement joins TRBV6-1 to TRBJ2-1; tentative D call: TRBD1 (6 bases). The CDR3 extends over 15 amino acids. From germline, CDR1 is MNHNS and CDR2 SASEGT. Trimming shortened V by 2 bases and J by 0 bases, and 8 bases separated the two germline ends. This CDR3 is CASSEQGSSYNEQFF. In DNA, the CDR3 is TGTGCCAGCAGTGAACAGGGGAGCTCCTACAATGAGCAGTTCTTC.

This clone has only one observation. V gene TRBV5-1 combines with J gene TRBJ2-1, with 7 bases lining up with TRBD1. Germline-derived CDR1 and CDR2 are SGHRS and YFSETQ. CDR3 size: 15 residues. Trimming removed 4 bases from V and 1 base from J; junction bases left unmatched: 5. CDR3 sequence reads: CASSQGTVSYNEQFF. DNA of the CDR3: TGCGCCAGCAGCCAAGGGACAGTTTCCTACAATGAGCAGTTCTTC.

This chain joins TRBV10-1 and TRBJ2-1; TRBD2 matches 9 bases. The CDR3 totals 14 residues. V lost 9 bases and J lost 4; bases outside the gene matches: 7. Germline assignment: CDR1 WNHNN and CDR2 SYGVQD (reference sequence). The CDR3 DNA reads TGCGCCAGAGGTGGCGGGAGGGGATACAATGAGCAGTTCTTC. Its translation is CARGGGRGYNEQFF.

CDR3 in amino acids: CASSLRGRGEKLFF. Written as DNA, the CDR3 is TGTGCCAGCAGTCTCCGGGGCAGGGGGGAAAAACTGTTTTTT. This chain connects TRBV6-6 to TRBJ1-4; 7 positions match TRBD1. The length of the CDR3 is 14 residues. V dropped 5 bases and J dropped 8; count of bases not matched to a gene: 8. Looked up from germline, CDR1 is MNHNY and CDR2 is SVGAGI (reference sequence).

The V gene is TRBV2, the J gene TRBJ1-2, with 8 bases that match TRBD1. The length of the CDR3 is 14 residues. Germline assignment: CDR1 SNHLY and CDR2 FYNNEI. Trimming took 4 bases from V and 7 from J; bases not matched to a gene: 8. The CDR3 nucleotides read TGTGCCAGCAGTGTTGGACAGGGCGTAAGTGGCTACACCTTC. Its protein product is CASSVGQGVSGYTF.

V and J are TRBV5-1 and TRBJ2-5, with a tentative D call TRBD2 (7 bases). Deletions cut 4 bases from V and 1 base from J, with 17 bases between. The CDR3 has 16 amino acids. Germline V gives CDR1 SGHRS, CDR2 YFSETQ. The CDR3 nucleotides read TGCGCCAGCAGCCCCCTGCGGGGGCCCCCCCAAGAGACCCAGTACTTC. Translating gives CASSPLRGPPQETQYF. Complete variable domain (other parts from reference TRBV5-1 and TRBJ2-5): KAGVTQTPRYLIKTRGQQVTLSCSPISGHRSVSWYQQTPGQGLQFLFEYFSETQRNKGNFPGRFSGRQFSNSRSEMNVSTLELGDSALYLCASSPLRGPPQETQYFGPGTRLLVL.

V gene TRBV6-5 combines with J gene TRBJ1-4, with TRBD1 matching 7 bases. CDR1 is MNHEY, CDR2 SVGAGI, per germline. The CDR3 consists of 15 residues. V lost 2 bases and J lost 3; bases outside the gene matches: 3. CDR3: CASSYGTVSNEKLFF. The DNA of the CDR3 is TGTGCCAGCAGTTACGGGACAGTCTCTAATGAAAAACTGTTTTTT.